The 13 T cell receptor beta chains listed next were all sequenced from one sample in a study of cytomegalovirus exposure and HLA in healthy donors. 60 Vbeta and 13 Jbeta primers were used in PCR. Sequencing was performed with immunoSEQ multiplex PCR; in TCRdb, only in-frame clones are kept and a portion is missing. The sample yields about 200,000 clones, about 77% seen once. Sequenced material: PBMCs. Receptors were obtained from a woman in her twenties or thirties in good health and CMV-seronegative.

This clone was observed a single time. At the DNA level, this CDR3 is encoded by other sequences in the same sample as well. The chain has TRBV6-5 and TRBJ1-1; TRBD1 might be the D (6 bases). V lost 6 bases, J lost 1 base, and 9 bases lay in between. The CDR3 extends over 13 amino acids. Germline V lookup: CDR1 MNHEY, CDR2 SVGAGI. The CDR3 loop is CASSLQGNTEAFF. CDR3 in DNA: TGTGCCAGCAGCCTACAGGGGAACACTGAAGCTTTCTTT.

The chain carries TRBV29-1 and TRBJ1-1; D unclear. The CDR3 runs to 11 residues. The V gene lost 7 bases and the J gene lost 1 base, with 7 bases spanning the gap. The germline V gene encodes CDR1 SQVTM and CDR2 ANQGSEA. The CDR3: CSGAGNTEAFF. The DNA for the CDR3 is TGCAGCGGCGCGGGGAACACTGAAGCTTTCTTT.

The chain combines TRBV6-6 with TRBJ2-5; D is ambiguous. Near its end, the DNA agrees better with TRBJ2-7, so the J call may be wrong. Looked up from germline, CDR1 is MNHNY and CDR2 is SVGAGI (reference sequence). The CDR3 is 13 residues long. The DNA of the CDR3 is TGTGCCAGCAGTCCTCCTTCTGTCCACGAGCAGTACTTC. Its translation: CASSPPSVHEQYF.

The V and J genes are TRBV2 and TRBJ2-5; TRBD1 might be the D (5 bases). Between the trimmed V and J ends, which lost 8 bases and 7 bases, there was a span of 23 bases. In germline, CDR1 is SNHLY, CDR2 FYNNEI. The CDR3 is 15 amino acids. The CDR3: CASVREAGKVPTQYF. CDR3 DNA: TGTGCCAGCGTCCGCGAGGCAGGGAAAGTCCCGACCCAGTACTTC.

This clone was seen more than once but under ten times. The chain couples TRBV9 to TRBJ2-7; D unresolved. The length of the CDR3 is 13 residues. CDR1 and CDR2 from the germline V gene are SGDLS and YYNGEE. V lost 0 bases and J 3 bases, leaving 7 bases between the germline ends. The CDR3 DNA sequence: TGTGCCAGCAGCGTAGGTCTGAGCTACGAGCAGTACTTC. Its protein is CASSVGLSYEQYF.

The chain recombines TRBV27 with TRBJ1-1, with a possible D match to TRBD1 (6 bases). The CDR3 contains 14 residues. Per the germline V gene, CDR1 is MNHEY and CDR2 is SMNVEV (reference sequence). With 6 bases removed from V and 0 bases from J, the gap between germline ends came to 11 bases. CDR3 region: CASRQGTLNTEAFF. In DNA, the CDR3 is TGTGCCAGCAGGCAGGGGACCCTGAACACTGAAGCTTTCTTT.

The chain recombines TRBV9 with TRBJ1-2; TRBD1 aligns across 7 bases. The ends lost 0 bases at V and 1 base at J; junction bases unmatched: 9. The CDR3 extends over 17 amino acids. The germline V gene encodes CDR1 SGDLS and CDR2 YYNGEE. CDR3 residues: CASSVGGTVPINYGYTF. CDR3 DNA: TGTGCCAGCAGCGTAGGCGGGACAGTACCTATTAACTATGGCTACACCTTC.

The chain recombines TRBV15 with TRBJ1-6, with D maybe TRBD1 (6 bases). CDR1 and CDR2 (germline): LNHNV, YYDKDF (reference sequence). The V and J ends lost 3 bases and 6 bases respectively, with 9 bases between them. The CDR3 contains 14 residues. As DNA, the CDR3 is TGTGCCACCAGCAGGACAGGCCTTAATTCACCCCTCCACTTT. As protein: CATSRTGLNSPLHF.

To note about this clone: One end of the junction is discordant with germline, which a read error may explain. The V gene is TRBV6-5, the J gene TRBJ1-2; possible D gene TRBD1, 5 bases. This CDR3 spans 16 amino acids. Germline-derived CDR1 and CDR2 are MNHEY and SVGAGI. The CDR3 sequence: CASSYSSGSVFYGYPF. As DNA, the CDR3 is TGTGCCAGCAGTTACTCTTCAGGGTCGGTCTTCTATGGCTACCCCTTC.

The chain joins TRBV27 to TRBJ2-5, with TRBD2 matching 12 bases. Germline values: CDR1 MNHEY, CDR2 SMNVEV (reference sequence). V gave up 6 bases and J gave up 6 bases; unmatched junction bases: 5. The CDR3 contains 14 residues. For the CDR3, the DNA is TGTGCCAGCAGGACTAGCGGGAGCAGGAAGACCCAGTACTTC. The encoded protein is CASRTSGSRKTQYF.

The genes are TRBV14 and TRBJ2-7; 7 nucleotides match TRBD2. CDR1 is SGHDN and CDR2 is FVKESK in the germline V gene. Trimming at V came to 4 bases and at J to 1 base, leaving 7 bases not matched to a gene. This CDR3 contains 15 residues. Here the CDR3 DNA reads TGTGCCAGCAGCCCACTGACTAGCAGGTCCTACGAGCAGTACTTC. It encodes CASSPLTSRSYEQYF.

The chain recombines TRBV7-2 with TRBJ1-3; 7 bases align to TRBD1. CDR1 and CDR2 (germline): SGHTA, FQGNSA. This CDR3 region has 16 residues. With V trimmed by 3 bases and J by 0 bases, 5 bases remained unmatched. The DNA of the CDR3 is TGTGCCAGCAGCTTCACAGGGGCCCGCTCTGGAAACACCATATATTTT. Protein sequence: CASSFTGARSGNTIYF.

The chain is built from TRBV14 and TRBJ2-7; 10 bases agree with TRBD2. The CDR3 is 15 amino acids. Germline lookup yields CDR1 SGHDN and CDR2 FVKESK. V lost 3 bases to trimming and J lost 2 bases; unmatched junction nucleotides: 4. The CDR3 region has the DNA TGTGCCAGCAGCCACCTAGCGGGAGCGACCTACGAGCAGTACTTC. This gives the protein CASSHLAGATYEQYF.